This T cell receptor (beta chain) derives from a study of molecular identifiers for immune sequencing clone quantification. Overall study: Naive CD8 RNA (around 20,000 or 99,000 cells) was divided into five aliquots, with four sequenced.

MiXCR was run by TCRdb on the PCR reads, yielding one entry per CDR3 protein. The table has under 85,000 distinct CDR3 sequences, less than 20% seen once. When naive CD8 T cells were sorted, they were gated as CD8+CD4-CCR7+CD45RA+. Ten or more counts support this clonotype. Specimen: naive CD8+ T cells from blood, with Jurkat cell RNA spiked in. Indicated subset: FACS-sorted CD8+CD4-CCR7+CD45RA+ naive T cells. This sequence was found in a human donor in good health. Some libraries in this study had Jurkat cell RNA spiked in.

The CDR3 DNA sequence: TGTGCCAGCAGCCAATCTGGGGACGAGCAGTACTTC. Amino acids: CASSQSGDEQYF. This rearrangement joins TRBV14 to TRBJ2-7; no definite D call. Germline loops: CDR1 SGHDN, CDR2 FVKESK. The V end lost 2 bases, the J end lost 5 bases, and 7 bases lay between the germline ends. The CDR3 has 12 amino acids. Combining the CDR3 with reference TRBV14 and TRBJ2-7 gives the whole variable domain EAGVTQFPSHSVIEKGQTVTLRCDPISGHDNLYWYRRVMGKEIKFLLHFVKESKQDESGMPNNRFLAERTGGTYSTLKVQPAELEDSGVYFCASSQSGDEQYFGPGTRLTVT.